The 24 T cell receptor beta chains listed next were all sequenced from one sample in a study of Tregs in tolerant kidney transplant recipients. Sequencing used immunoSEQ multiplex PCR; TCRdb keeps in-frame clones, though not all of them. The sample holds roughly 68,000 clones; 84% are singletons and the top ten take approximately 4%. Sequenced: CD4+ T cells from blood. The receptors here all came from a human donor in good health.

The CDR3 DNA sequence: TGTGCCAGCAGCTCCTGGACTAGCGGGAAAGCCGAGCAGTACTTC. It yields the protein CASSSWTSGKAEQYF. V usage is TRBV7-8 and J usage is TRBJ2-7; 12 nucleotides agree with TRBD2. The CDR3 spans 15 residues. The trim removed 4 bases at V and 6 bases at J, leaving 7 bases unmatched. Germline V gene sequence: CDR1 SGHVS, CDR2 FQNEAQ.

The rearrangement joins TRBV19 to TRBJ1-4; TRBD1 matches 7 bases. The length of the CDR3 is 14 residues. The V gene end was trimmed by 3 bases and the J gene end by 5 bases; junction bases not matched to a gene: 3. Germline lookup yields CDR1 LNHDA and CDR2 SQIVND (reference sequence). The CDR3 bases are TGTGCCAGTAGTATTGCCAGGGGGAATGAAAAACTGTTTTTT. Amino acids: CASSIARGNEKLFF.

The genes are TRBV6-4 and TRBJ2-7; tentatively, D is TRBD1 (8 bases). Germline loops: CDR1 MRHNA, CDR2 SNTAGT. Trimming cost V 8 bases and J 4 bases, with 21 bases left between them. This CDR3 spans 15 amino acids. For the CDR3, the DNA is TGTGCCAGCTGGGAAACAGGGGGGGGCCCTTACGAGCAGTACTTC. It specifies CASWETGGGPYEQYF.

V is TRBV10-3 and J is TRBJ2-2; possible D gene TRBD1, 5 bases. CDR1 and CDR2 from the germline V gene are ENHRY and SYGVKD. CDR3 length: 13 amino acids. Trimming took 6 bases from V and 7 from J, leaving 12 bases between them. DNA of the CDR3: TGTGCCATCAGCCTAAATAGGGGCGGGGAGCTGTTTTTT. It translates to CAISLNRGGELFF.

J is TRBJ1-4 and V is TRBV19; tentative D call: TRBD1 (5 bases). Germline V lookup: CDR1 LNHDA, CDR2 SQIVND (reference sequence). V lost 2 bases to trimming and J lost 0 bases, with 16 bases between them. CDR3 length: 18 residues. The DNA for the CDR3 is TGTGCCAGTAGTATACCACCGGGACGACTTGCAACTAATGAAAAACTGTTTTTT. This encodes CASSIPPGRLATNEKLFF.

This clone was recorded a few times. The chain uses TRBV5-1 and TRBJ2-2; TRBD2 matches at 16 bases. Germline CDR1 SGHRS, CDR2 YFSETQ. The trim removed 4 bases at V and 7 bases at J, leaving 7 bases unmatched. There are 17 residues in the CDR3. CDR3 sequence reads: CASSEGLAGGPGGELFF. The CDR3 nucleotides read TGCGCCAGCAGCGAGGGACTAGCGGGAGGGCCCGGCGGGGAGCTGTTTTTT. Together with reference TRBV5-1 and TRBJ2-2, the CDR3 gives the full variable domain: KAGVTQTPRYLIKTRGQQVTLSCSPISGHRSVSWYQQTPGQGLQFLFEYFSETQRNKGNFPGRFSGRQFSNSRSEMNVSTLELGDSALYLCASSEGLAGGPGGELFFGEGSRLTVL.

The chain recombines TRBV21-1 with TRBJ2-2; the table assigns TRBD2, which was not confirmed against the DNA. TRBV21-1 is labeled a pseudogene. CDR3 size: 14 residues. The DNA for the CDR3 is TGTGCCAGCAGCAAAAACCCGGGTCAGGGGGAGCTGTTTTTT. This gives the protein CASSKNPGQGELFF.

The V gene is TRBV6-1, the J gene TRBJ2-1, with D maybe TRBD1 (5 bases). The CDR3 has 13 amino acids. CDR1 is MNHNS and CDR2 is SASEGT in the germline V gene. Trimming took off 6 bases at V and 6 bases at J, with 12 bases between the two ends. CDR3 protein: CASRVSQGNEQFF. CDR3 nucleotides: TGTGCCAGCAGAGTTTCCCAGGGCAATGAGCAGTTCTTC.

The genes are TRBV29-1 and TRBJ1-1, with D tentatively TRBD1 (5 bases). The V end was cut by 7 bases, the J end by 3 bases, with 12 bases between. Germline V gene data show CDR1 as SQVTM and CDR2 as ANQGSEA. CDR3 length: 12 residues. The CDR3: CSGGSRYTEAFF. For the CDR3, the DNA is TGCAGCGGGGGGAGCAGATACACTGAAGCTTTCTTT.

This clone showed up just once. V gene TRBV7-8 combines with J gene TRBJ1-2; D ambiguous. CDR3 length: 17 amino acids. V lost 2 bases, J lost 2 bases, and 18 bases lay in between. CDR1 and CDR2 (germline): SGHVS, FQNEAQ. The CDR3 coding sequence is TGTGCCAGCAGCTTAATGACTGGTCCTTGGTCAAACTATGGCTACACCTTC. Translating gives CASSLMTGPWSNYGYTF.

This clone has only a few counts. The chain links TRBV18 to TRBJ1-1; weak D call: TRBD1 (5 bases). Trimming shortened V by 7 bases and J by 2 bases, and 14 bases separated the two germline ends. This CDR3 has 14 amino acids. Germline CDR1 reads KGHSH; CDR2 reads LQKENI. Here the CDR3 DNA reads TGTGCCAGCTGGGGCAGAGACCGCAACACTGAAGCTTTCTTT. Translating it yields CASWGRDRNTEAFF.

The V and J genes are TRBV7-3 and TRBJ1-2; D unclear. V was pared by 5 bases and J by 10 bases, with 20 bases between. The CDR3 sequence is 14 residues long. Germline V gives CDR1 SGHTA, CDR2 FQGTGA. CDR3 nucleotides: TGTGCCAGCAGCCCCTCCGAAGGAGTGATTTCCTACACCTTC. Translation gives CASSPSEGVISYTF.

V gene TRBV25-1 combines with J gene TRBJ1-1; D is unclear. Trimming left V 7 bases short and J 0 bases short, with 6 bases between. CDR3 length: 12 amino acids. Per germline, CDR1 MGHDK and CDR2 SYGVNS. This CDR3 reads CASIDLNTEAFF. CDR3 bases: TGTGCCAGCATTGATCTGAACACTGAAGCTTTCTTT. The entire variable domain, with the rest obtained from reference TRBV25-1 and TRBJ1-1, is as follows: EADIYQTPRYLVIGTGKKITLECSQTMGHDKMYWYQQDPGMELHLIHYSYGVNSTEKGDLSSESTVSRIRTEHFPLTLESARPSHTSQYLCASIDLNTEAFFGQGTRLTVV.

J is TRBJ2-1 and V is TRBV4-2; 8 nucleotides agree with TRBD2. After removal of 0 bases from V and 5 bases from J, the junction contained 12 bases not matched to a gene. The CDR3 runs to 18 residues. The germline gives CDR1 LGHNA, CDR2 YNFKEQ. DNA of the CDR3: TGTGCCAGCAGCCAAGATCAAGGCGGGGGGCCTCCCGACAATGAGCAGTTCTTC. Its translation: CASSQDQGGGPPDNEQFF.

The chain employs TRBV5-6 and TRBJ2-2; D is ambiguous. Germline values: CDR1 SGHDT, CDR2 YYEEEE. The CDR3 is 15 residues long. V lost 4 bases and J lost 3, with 13 bases in between. Here the CDR3 DNA reads TGTGCCAGCAGCGCCCTTAGCTCATACACCGGGGAGCTGTTTTTT. Encoded protein: CASSALSSYTGELFF.

The V call is TRBV12-5, the J call TRBJ1-2; 11 nucleotides match TRBD1. CDR1 and CDR2 from the germline V gene are LGHNT and FRNRAP. Trimming removed 2 bases from V and 7 bases from J; junction bases left unmatched: 6. This CDR3 contains 15 residues. CDR3 DNA sequence: TGTGCTAGTGGTTTGTCCGGGACAGGGGGGAGTGGCTACACCTTC. Translating gives CASGLSGTGGSGYTF.

CDR3 sequence: CASSPIPCYEQYF. The CDR3 DNA sequence: TGCGCCAGCAGTCCCATACCCTGTTACGAGCAGTACTTC. The chain has TRBV23-1 and TRBJ2-7; no reliable D call. TRBV23-1 falls under the ORF class, with uncertain function. The CDR3 covers 13 residues. V gave up 4 bases and J gave up 4 bases, with 11 bases separating them.

This clone was observed a single time. The rearrangement links TRBV2 to TRBJ2-7; D uncertain. The V end lost 2 bases, the J end lost 4 bases, and 9 bases lay between the germline ends. This CDR3 has 13 residues. Germline V lookup: CDR1 SNHLY, CDR2 FYNNEI. DNA for the CDR3: TGTGCCAGCAGTGAAATTGGCAGATACGAGCAGTACTTC. It specifies CASSEIGRYEQYF.

The CDR3 bases are TGTGCCAGCAGCCAAAGGGAGGGGTACCAGTACTTC. Translation: CASSQREGYQYF. The chain joins TRBV11-2 to TRBJ2-5, with 7 nucleotides matching TRBD2. This CDR3 region has 12 residues. Germline CDR1 SGHAT, CDR2 FQNNGV. V was clipped by 5 bases and J by 10 bases; unmatched bases: 7.

This chain uses TRBV13 with TRBJ1-1; D gene uncertain. The germline CDR1 and CDR2 sequences are PRHDT and FYEKMQ (reference sequence). Trimming removed 3 bases at V and 11 bases at J, with 13 bases between. The CDR3 contains 12 residues. The CDR3, as DNA: TGTGCCAGCAGCTTTTCGGTGGGTATGGCTTTCTTT. Translation gives CASSFSVGMAFF.

This clone was found once. This sequence joins TRBV5-1 and TRBJ2-7; D gene uncertain. The CDR3 has 14 amino acids. The germline CDR1 and CDR2 sequences are SGHRS and YFSETQ. Trimming pared 1 base from V and 0 bases from J, leaving 8 bases between. The CDR3 sequence is CASSLTASSYEQYF. CDR3 in DNA: TGCGCCAGCAGCTTGACGGCGAGCTCCTACGAGCAGTACTTC.

The chain employs TRBV1 and TRBJ2-4. TRBV1 constitutes a pseudogene. The CDR3 contains 17 residues. The CDR3 sequence: CTSSQDGTASRLNIQYF. For the CDR3, the DNA is TGCACCAGCAGCCAAGATGGGACCGCATCCAGACTAAACATTCAGTACTTC.

The chain joins TRBV9 to TRBJ2-1; weak D call: TRBD2 (5 bases). Germline-derived CDR1 and CDR2 are SGDLS and YYNGEE. V was trimmed by 0 bases and J by 10 bases, leaving 8 bases between them. CDR3 length: 12 residues. The CDR3 is CASSVVGGEQFF. CDR3 nucleotide sequence: TGTGCCAGCAGCGTAGTGGGCGGGGAGCAGTTCTTC.

This sequence joins TRBV5-4 and TRBJ2-2, with D hard to call. Germline V gives CDR1 SGHNT, CDR2 YYREEE (reference sequence). Trimming stripped 4 bases from V and 1 base from J, with 2 bases between. This CDR3 is 12 amino acids long. This CDR3 is CASSLNTGELFF. The CDR3 DNA is TGTGCCAGCAGCCTGAACACCGGGGAGCTGTTTTTT.